Given below is one T cell receptor (beta chain) in context. The data originate from a study of blood T cell repertoires in COVID-19. Sequencing used immunoSEQ multiplex PCR; TCRdb keeps in-frame clones, though not all of them. The table has 130,000 or so clones, roughly three quarters seen once; the top ten hold about 18%. V was clipped by 0 bases and J by 7 bases, with 10 bases between them. CDR1 is SGHRS and CDR2 is YFSETQ in the germline V gene. This CDR3 comprises 13 residues. The chain has TRBV5-1 and TRBJ1-2; TRBD1 is a possible D gene (5 bases). The sequence was collected from a man older than 75 with acute or convalescent COVID-19. Material: peripheral blood. The CDR3, as DNA: TGCGCCAGCAGCTTGGGAGACAGTAGTGGCTACACCTTC. Translation: CASSLGDSSGYTF.